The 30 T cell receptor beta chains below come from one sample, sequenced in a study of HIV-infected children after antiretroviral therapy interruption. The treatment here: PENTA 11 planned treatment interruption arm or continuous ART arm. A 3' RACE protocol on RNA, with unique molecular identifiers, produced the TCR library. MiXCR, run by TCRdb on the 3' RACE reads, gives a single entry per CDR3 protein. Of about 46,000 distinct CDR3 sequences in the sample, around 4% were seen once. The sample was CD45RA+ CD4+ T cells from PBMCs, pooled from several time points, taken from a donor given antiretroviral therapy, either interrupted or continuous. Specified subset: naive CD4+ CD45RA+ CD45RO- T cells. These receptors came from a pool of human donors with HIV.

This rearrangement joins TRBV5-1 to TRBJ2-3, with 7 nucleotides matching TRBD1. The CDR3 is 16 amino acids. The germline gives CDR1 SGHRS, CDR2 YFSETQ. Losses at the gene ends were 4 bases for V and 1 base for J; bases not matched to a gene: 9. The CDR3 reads CASSKTTGRGTDTQYF. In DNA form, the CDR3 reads TGCGCCAGCAGCAAAACGACAGGGCGGGGCACAGATACGCAGTATTTT.

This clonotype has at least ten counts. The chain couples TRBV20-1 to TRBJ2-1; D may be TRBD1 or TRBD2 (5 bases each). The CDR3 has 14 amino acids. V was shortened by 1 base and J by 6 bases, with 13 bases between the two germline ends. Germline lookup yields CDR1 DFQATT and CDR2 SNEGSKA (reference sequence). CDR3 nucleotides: TGCAGTGCTAGAGCGGGGACGACCGGCAATGAGCAGTTCTTC. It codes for CSARAGTTGNEQFF.

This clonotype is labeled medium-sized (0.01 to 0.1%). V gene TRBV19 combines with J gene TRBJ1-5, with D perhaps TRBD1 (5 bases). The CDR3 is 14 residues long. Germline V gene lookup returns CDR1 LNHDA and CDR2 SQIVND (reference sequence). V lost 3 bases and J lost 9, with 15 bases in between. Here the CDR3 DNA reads TGTGCCAGTAGTATCCCTAATCCCGGGACGCCCCAGCATTTT. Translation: CASSIPNPGTPQHF.

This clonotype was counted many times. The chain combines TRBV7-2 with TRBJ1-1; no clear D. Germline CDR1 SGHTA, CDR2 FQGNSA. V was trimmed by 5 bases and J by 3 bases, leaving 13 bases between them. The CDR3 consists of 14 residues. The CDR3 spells CASSIPDMYTEAFF. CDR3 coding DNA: TGTGCCAGCAGCATCCCCGACATGTACACTGAAGCTTTCTTT.

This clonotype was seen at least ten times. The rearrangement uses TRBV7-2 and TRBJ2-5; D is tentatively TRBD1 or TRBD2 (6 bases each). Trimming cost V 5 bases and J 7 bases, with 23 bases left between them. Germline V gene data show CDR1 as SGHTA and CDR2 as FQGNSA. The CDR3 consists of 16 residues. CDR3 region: CASSQKTGASPLTQYF. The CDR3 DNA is TGTGCCAGCAGCCAGAAAACGGGGGCGTCTCCGTTGACCCAGTACTTC.

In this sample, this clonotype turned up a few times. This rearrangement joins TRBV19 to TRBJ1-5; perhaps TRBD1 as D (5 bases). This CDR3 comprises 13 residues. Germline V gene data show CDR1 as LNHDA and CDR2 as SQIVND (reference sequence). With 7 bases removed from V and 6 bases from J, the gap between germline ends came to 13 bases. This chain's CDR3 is CASTGAGVQPQHF. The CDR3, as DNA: TGTGCCAGTACTGGGGCAGGCGTTCAGCCCCAGCATTTT.

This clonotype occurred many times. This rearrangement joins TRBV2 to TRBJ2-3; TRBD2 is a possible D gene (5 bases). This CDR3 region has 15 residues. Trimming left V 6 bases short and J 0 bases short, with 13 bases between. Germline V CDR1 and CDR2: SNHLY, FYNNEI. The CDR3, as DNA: TGTGCCAGCAGCTCTAGCATCGCTAGCACAGATACGCAGTATTTT. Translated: CASSSSIASTDTQYF.

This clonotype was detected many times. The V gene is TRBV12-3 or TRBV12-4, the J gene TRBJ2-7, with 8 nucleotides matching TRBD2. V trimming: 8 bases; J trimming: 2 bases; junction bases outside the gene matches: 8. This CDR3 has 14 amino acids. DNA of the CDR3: TGTGCCAGCTCTGTGAGCGGGGGCCCCTACGAGCAGTACTTC. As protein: CASSVSGGPYEQYF.

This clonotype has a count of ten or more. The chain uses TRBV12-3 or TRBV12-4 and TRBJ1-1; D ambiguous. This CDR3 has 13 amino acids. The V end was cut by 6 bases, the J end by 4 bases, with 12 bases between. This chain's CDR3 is CASSLGPGTEAFF. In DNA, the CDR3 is TGTGCCAGCAGCCTAGGACCCGGCACTGAAGCTTTCTTT.

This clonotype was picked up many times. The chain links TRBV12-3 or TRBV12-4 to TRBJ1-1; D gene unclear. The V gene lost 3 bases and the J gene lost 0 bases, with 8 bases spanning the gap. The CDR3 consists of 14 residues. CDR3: CASSFPGMNTEAFF. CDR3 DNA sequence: TGTGCCAGCAGTTTCCCAGGAATGAACACTGAAGCTTTCTTT.

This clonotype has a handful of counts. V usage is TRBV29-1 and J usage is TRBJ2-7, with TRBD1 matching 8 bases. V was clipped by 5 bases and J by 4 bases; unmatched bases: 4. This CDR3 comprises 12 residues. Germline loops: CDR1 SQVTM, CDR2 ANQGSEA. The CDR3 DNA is TGCAGCGTTCGACAGGGGTTTTACGAGCAGTACTTC. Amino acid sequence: CSVRQGFYEQYF.

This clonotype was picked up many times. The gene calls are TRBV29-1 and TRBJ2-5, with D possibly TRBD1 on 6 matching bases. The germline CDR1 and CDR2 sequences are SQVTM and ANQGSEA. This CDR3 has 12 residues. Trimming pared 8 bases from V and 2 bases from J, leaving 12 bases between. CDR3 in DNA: TGCAGCATAACAGGGACACAAGAGACCCAGTACTTC. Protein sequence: CSITGTQETQYF.

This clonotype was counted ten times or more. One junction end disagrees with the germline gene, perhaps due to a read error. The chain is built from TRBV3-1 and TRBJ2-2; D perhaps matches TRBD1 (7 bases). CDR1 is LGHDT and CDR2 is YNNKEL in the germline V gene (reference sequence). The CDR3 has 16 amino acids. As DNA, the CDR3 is TGTGCCAGCAACCAAGGTGCGGGACAGCCATCCGGGGAGCTGTTTTTT. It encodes CASNQGAGQPSGELFF.

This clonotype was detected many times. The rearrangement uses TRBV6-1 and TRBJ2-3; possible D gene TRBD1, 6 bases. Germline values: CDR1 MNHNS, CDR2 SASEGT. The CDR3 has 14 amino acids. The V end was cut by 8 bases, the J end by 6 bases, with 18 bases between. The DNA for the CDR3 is TGTGCCAGCGGAAACTTTGGGGGCCCTGATACGCAGTATTTT. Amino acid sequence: CASGNFGGPDTQYF.

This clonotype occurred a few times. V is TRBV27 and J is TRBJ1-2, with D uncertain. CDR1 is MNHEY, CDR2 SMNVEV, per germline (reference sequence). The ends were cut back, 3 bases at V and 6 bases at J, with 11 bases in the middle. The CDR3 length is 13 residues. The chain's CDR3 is CASSFKGFDGYTF. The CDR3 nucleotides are TGTGCCAGCAGTTTCAAGGGCTTCGATGGCTACACCTTC.

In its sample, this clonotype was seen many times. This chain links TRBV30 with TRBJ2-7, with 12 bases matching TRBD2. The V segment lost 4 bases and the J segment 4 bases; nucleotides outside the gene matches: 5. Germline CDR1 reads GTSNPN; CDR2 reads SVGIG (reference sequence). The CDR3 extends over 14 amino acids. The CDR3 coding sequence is TGTGCCTGGACCGAGGGACTAGCGGGTTACGAGCAGTACTTC. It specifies CAWTEGLAGYEQYF.

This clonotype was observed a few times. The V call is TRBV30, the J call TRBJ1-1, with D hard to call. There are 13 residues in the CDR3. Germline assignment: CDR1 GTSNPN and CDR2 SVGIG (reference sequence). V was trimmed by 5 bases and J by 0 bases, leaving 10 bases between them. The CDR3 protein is CAWRTLMNTEAFF. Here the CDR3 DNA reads TGTGCCTGGCGAACCCTCATGAACACTGAAGCTTTCTTT.

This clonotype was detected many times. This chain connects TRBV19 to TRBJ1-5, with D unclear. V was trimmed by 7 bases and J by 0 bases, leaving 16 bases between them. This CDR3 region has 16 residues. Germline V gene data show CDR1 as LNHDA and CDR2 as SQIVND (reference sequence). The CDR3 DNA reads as TGTGCCAGTACAGGAAGGACTGCTCATAGCAATCAGCCCCAGCATTTT. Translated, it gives CASTGRTAHSNQPQHF.

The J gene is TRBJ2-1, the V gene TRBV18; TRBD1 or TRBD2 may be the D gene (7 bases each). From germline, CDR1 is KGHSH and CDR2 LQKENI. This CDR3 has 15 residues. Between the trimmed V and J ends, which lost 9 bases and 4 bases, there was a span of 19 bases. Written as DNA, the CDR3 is TGTGCCAGTAACAATCAGGGGGGGCGATACAATGAGCAGTTCTTC. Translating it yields CASNNQGGRYNEQFF.

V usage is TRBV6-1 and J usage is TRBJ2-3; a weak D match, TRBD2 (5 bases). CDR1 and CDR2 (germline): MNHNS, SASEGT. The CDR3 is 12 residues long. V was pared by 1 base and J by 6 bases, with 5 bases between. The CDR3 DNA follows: TGTGCCAGCAGTGAAGTAGCGGATACGCAGTATTTT. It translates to CASSEVADTQYF.

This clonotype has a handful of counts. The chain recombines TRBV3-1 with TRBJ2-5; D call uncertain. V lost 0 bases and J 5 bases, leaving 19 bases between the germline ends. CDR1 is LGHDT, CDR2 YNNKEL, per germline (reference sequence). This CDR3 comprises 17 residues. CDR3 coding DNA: TGTGCCAGCAGCCAAGATCGTTTTCGCGGAAGTTCGGAGACCCAGTACTTC. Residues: CASSQDRFRGSSETQYF.

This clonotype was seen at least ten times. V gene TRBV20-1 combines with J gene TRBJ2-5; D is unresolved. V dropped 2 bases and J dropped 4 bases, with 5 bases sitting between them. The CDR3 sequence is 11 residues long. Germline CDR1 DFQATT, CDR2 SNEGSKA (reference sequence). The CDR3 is CSARRAETQYF. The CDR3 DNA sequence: TGCAGTGCTAGAAGGGCAGAGACCCAGTACTTC.

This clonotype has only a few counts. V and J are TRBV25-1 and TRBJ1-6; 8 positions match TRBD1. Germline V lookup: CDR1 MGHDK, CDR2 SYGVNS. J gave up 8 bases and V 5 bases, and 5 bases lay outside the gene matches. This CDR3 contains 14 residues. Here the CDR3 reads CASSIQGAHSPLHF. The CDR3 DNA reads TGTGCCAGCAGTATCCAGGGGGCGCATTCACCCCTCCACTTT.

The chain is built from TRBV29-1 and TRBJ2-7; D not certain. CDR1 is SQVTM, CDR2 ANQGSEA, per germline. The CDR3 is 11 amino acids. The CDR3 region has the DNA TGCAGTGTCGGACCCCGTTACGAGCAGTACTTC. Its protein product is CSVGPRYEQYF.

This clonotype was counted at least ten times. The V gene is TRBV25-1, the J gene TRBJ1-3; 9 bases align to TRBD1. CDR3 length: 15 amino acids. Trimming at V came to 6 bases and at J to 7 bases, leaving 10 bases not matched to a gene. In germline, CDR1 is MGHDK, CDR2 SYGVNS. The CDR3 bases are TGTGCCAGCAGAGGGACAATCGGACAGGGGAACACCATATATTTT. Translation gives CASRGTIGQGNTIYF.

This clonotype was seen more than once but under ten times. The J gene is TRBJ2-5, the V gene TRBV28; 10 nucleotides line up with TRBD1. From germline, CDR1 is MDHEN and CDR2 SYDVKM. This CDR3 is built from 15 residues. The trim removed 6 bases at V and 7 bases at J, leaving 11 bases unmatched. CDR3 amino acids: CASRRLKTGGVTQYF. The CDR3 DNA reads TGTGCCAGCAGGAGATTAAAGACAGGGGGCGTGACCCAGTACTTC.

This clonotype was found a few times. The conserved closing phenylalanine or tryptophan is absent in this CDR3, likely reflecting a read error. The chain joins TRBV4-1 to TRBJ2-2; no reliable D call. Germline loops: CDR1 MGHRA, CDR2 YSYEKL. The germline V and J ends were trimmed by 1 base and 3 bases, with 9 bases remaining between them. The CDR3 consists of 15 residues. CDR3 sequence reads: CASSQGASYTGELFC. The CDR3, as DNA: TGCGCCAGCAGCCAAGGGGCCAGCTACACCGGGGAGCTGTTTTGT.

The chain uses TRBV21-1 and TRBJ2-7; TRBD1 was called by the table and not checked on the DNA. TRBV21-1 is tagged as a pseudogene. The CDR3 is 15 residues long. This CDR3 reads CASSPRDGPSHEQYF. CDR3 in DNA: TGTGCCAGCAGCCCACGGGACGGTCCGTCGCACGAGCAGTACTTC.

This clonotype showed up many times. The DNA of the CDR3 is TGTGCCACCAGGTCCGGGGGGCTACCTTACAATGAGCAGTTCTTC. Protein product: CATRSGGLPYNEQFF. The chain recombines TRBV15 with TRBJ2-1; possible D gene TRBD2, 7 bases. The CDR3 spans 15 residues. Looked up from germline, CDR1 is LNHNV and CDR2 is YYDKDF (reference sequence). V was pared by 6 bases and J by 4 bases, with 16 bases between.

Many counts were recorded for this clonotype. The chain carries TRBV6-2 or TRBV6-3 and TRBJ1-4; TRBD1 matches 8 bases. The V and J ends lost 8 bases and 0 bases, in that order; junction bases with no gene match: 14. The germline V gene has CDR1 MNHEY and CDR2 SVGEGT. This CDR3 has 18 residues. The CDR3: CASGRFRGRFSTNEKLFF. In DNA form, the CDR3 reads TGTGCCAGCGGGAGATTCAGGGGGCGCTTTTCAACTAATGAAAAACTGTTTTTT.